This TCR beta chain was retrieved from a study of T cell repertoires in cytomegalovirus infection (dated by TCRdb to the late 2010s). Notes on the research overall: The HLA type of each donor mattered for the analysis, because public TCR beta signatures pointed to carriage of CMV infection along with the matching HLA type. Study-level results and caveats: In both this cohort and an independent roughly 350-donor cohort, the cumulative frequency of public TCR beta family members distinguished carriers of CMV infection plus the relevant HLA type. The ex vivo response was dominated by HLA-C-restricted CMV-specific TCR beta clonotypes, which also provided the single most frequent clonotype in two of eight donors.

Sequencing used an Illumina HiSeq 1500. TCRdb reworked the public reads: Q25 trimming with fastp, MiXCR clone assembly, productive beta chains retained. Merged by CDR3 protein, the rows form single entries marked with the most common genes and DNA. The sample contains roughly 500,000 distinct CDR3 sequences, 11% of them found a single time. The ten most abundant clones make up approximately 10% of the sample. On this clonotype itself: The clone's antigen remains unknown. A much larger clone differs by one base, so this may be a read error.

Its CDR3 holds 14 amino acids, cysteine through phenylalanine. The entry retains the CDR3 DNA only, 42 bases that are in frame from base 1. Via the germline V gene (reference sequence), CDR1 is LNHDA and CDR2 SQIVND. This receptor chain uses TRBV19 and TRBJ1-1; a stretch of 8 junction bases matches TRBD1. Sequenced sample: PBMCs. This sequence was found in a human donor in good health (CMV status not recorded). Some clones in this sample may be carry-over from other donors' samples. The sequenced DNA: TGTGCCAATAGTCTCGAACAGGGGGTGACTGAAGCTTTCTTT. It codes for CANSLEQGVTEAFF.